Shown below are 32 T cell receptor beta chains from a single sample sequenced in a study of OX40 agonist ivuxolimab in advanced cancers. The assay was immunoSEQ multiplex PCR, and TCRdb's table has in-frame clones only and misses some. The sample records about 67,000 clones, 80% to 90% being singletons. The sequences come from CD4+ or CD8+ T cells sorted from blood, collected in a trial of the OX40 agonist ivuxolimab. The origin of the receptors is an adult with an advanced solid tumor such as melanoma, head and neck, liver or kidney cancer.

In DNA, the CDR3 is TGTGCCAGCAGCTTAGATGGGACCGGGGGTGGAGAGACCCAGTACTTC. Translation: CASSLDGTGGGETQYF. V and J are TRBV11-2 and TRBJ2-5; a weak D match, TRBD2 (6 bases). The germline CDR1 and CDR2 sequences are SGHAT and FQNNGV. The CDR3 consists of 16 residues. The V gene lost 0 bases and the J gene lost 4 bases, with 15 bases spanning the gap.

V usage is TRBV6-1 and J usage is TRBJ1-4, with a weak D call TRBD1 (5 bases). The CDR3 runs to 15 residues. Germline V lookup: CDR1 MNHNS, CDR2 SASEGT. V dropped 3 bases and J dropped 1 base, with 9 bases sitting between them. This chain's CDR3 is CASSDLGRTNEKLFF. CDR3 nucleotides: TGTGCCAGCAGTGACCTGGGACGAACTAATGAAAAACTGTTTTTT.

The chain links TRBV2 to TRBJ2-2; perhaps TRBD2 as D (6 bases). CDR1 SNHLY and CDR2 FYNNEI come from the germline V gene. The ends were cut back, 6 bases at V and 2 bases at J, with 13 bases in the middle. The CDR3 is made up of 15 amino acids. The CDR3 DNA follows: TGTGCCAGCAGCCGGGACTTAATAAACACCGGGGAGCTGTTTTTT. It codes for CASSRDLINTGELFF.

CDR3 region: CASSESGTSMDEQYF. CDR3 bases: TGCGCCAGCAGTGAGTCTGGGACTAGTATGGACGAGCAGTACTTC. The rearrangement uses TRBV10-1 and TRBJ2-7; TRBD2 matches 8 bases. J was trimmed by 5 bases and V by 0 bases; bases with no gene match: 6. The CDR3 has 15 residues. Per the germline V gene, CDR1 is WNHNN and CDR2 is SYGVQD (reference sequence).

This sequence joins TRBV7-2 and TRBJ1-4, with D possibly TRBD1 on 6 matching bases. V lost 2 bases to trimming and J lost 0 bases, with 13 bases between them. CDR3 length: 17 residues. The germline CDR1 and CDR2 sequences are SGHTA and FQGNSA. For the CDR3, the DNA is TGTGCCAGCAGCTTAATTACGGGGACACCAACTAATGAAAAACTGTTTTTT. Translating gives CASSLITGTPTNEKLFF.

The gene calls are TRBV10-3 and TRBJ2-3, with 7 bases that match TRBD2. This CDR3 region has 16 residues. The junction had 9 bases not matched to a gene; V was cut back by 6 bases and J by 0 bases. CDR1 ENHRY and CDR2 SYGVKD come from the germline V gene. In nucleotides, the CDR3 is TGTGCCATCAGGGGGGGGACGGGACCCAGCACAGATACGCAGTATTTT. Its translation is CAIRGGTGPSTDTQYF.

CDR3 amino acids: CASNPRTSGRSTGELFF. CDR3 in DNA: TGTGCCAGCAACCCACGGACTAGCGGGAGAAGCACCGGGGAGCTGTTTTTT. The chain uses TRBV7-2 and TRBJ2-2, with TRBD2 matching over 13 bases. CDR1 and CDR2 (germline): SGHTA, FQGNSA. This CDR3 contains 17 residues. The junction had 9 bases not matched to a gene; V was cut back by 7 bases and J by 4 bases.

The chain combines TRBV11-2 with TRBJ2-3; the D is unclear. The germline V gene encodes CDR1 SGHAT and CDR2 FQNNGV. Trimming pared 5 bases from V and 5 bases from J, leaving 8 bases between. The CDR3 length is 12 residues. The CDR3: CASSIRKDTQYF. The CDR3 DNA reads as TGTGCCAGCAGCATCCGGAAAGATACGCAGTATTTT.

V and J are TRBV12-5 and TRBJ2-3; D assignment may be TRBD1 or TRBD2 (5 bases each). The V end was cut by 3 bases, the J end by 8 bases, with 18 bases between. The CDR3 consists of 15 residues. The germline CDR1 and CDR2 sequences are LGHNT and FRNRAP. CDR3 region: CASGFGDAGSGTQYF. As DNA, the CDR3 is TGTGCTAGTGGTTTCGGGGACGCCGGGTCGGGTACGCAGTATTTT.

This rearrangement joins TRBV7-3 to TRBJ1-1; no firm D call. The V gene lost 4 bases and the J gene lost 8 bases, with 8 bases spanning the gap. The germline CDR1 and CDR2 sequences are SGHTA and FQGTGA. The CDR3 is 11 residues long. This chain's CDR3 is CASSYTQEAFF. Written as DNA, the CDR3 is TGTGCCAGCAGCTATACACAAGAAGCTTTCTTT.

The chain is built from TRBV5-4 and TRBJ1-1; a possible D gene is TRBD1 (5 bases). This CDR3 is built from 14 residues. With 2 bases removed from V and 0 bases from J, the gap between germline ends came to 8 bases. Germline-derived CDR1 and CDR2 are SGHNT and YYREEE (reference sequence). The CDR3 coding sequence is TGTGCCAGCAGCTTACGACAGCTGAACACTGAAGCTTTCTTT. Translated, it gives CASSLRQLNTEAFF.

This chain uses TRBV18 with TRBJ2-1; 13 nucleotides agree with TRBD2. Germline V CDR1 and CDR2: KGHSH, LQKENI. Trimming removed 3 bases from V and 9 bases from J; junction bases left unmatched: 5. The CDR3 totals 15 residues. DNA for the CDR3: TGTGCCAGCTCACCTGGACTAGCGGGAGCTGGTGAGCAGTTCTTC. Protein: CASSPGLAGAGEQFF.

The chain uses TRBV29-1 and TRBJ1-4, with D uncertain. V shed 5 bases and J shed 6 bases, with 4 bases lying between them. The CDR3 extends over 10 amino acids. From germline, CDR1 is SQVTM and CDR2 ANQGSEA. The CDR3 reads CSVNDEKLFF. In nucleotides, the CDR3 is TGCAGCGTTAATGATGAAAAACTGTTTTTT.

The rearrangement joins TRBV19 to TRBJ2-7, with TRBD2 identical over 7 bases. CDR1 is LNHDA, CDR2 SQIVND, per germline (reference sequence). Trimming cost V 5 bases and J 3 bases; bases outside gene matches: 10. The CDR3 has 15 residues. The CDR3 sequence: CASSLTDGGSYEQYF. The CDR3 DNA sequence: TGTGCCAGTAGTCTAACCGACGGCGGGAGCTACGAGCAGTACTTC.

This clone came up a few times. The CDR3 loop is CASSQDAAGRQPQHF. Written as DNA, the CDR3 is TGTGCCAGCAGCCAAGATGCGGCAGGGAGGCAGCCCCAGCATTTT. J is TRBJ1-5 and V is TRBV4-2; D is possibly TRBD1 (5 bases). V lost 0 bases, J lost 7 bases, and 13 bases lay in between. Germline V gene lookup returns CDR1 LGHNA and CDR2 YNFKEQ. The CDR3 runs to 15 residues.

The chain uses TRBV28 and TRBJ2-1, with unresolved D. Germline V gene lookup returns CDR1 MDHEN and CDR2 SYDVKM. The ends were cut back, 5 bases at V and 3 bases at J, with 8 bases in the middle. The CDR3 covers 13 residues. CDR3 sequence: CASSPLNYNEQFF. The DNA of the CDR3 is TGTGCCAGCAGTCCCTTGAACTACAATGAGCAGTTCTTC. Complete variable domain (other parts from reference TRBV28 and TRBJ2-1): DVKVTQSSRYLVKRTGEKVFLECVQDMDHENMFWYRQDPGLGLRLIYFSYDVKMKEKGDIPEGYSVSREKKERFSLILESASTNQTSMYLCASSPLNYNEQFFGPGTRLTVL.

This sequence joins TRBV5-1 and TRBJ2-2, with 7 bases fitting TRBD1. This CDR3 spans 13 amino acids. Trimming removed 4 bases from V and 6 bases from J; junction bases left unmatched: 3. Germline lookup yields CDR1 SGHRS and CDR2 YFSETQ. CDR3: CASSGQGAGELFF. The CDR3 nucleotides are TGCGCCAGCAGCGGCCAGGGGGCCGGGGAGCTGTTTTTT.

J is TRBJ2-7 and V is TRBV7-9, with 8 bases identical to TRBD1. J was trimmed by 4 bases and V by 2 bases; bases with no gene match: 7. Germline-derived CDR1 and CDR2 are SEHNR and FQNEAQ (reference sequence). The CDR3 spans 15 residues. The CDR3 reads CASSLIGQGRYEQYF. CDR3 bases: TGTGCCAGCAGCTTAATAGGACAGGGACGATACGAGCAGTACTTC. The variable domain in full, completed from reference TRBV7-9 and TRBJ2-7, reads DTGVSQNPRHKITKRGQNVTFRCDPISEHNRLYWYRQTLGQGPEFLTYFQNEAQLEKSRLLSDRFSAERPKGSFSTLEIQRTEQGDSAMYLCASSLIGQGRYEQYFGPGTRLTVT.

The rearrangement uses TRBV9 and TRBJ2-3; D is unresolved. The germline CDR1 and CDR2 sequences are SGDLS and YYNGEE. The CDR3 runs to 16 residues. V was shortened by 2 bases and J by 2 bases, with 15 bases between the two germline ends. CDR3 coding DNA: TGTGCCAGCAGCGTTAGTCCGGGCCCGGACACAGATACGCAGTATTTT. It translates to CASSVSPGPDTDTQYF.

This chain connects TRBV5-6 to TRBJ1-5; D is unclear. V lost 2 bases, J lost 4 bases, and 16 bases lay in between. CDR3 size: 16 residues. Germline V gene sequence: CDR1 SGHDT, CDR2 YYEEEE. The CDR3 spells CASSFRRHLGNQPQHF. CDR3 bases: TGTGCCAGCAGCTTTCGTAGACATCTGGGGAATCAGCCCCAGCATTTT.

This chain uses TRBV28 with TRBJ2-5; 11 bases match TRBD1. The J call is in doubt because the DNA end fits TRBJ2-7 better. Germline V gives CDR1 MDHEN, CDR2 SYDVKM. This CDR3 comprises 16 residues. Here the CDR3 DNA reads TGTGCCAGCAGTGGGCCGGGACAGGGGGTTCCCCACGAGCAGTACTTC. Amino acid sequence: CASSGPGQGVPHEQYF.

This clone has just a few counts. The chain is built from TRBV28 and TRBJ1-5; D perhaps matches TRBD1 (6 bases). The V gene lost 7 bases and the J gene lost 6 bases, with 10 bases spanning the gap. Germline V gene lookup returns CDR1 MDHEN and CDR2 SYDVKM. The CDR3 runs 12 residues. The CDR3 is CASKGGGQPQHF. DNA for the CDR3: TGTGCCAGCAAGGGGGGGGGTCAGCCCCAGCATTTT. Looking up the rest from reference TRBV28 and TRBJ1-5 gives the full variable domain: DVKVTQSSRYLVKRTGEKVFLECVQDMDHENMFWYRQDPGLGLRLIYFSYDVKMKEKGDIPEGYSVSREKKERFSLILESASTNQTSMYLCASKGGGQPQHFGDGTRLSIL.

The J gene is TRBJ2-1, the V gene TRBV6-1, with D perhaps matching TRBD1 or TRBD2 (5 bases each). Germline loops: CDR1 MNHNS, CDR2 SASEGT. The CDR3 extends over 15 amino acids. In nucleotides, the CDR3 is TGTGGTACACAAGGACGGGGCGGGCCCTACAATGAGCAGTTCTTC. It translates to CGTQGRGGPYNEQFF.

Here the CDR3 reads CASSTRKSGTAFRPYEQYF. In DNA form, the CDR3 reads TGTGCCAGCAGCACCCGCAAGTCAGGAACAGCCTTCAGACCCTACGAGCAGTACTTC. The chain links TRBV21-1 to TRBJ2-7; the D call of TRBD1 is as the table states it, not checked on the DNA. TRBV21-1 is reported as a pseudogene. The CDR3 has 19 amino acids.

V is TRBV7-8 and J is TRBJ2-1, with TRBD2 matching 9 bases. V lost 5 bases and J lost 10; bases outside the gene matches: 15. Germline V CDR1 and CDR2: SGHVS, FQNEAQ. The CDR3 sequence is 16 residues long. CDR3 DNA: TGTGCCAGCAGCGTACCTCCGGGACTAGCCAACGACGAGCAGTTCTTC. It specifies CASSVPPGLANDEQFF.

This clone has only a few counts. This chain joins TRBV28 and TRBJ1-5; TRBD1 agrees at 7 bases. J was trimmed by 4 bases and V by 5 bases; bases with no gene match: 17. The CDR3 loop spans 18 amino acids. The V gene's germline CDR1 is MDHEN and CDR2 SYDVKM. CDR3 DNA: TGTGCCAGCAGTCCCTCACTCGGACAGGCGTTTGGTAATCAGCCCCAGCATTTT. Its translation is CASSPSLGQAFGNQPQHF. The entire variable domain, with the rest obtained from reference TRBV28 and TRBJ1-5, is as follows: DVKVTQSSRYLVKRTGEKVFLECVQDMDHENMFWYRQDPGLGLRLIYFSYDVKMKEKGDIPEGYSVSREKKERFSLILESASTNQTSMYLCASSPSLGQAFGNQPQHFGDGTRLSIL.

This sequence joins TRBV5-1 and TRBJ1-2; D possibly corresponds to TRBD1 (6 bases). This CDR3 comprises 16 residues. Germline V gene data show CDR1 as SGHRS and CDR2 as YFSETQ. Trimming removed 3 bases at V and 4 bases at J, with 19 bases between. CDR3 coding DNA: TGCGCCAGCAGCTCCCTAGGGGGGGGCGGAGGCTATGGCTACACCTTC. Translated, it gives CASSSLGGGGGYGYTF.

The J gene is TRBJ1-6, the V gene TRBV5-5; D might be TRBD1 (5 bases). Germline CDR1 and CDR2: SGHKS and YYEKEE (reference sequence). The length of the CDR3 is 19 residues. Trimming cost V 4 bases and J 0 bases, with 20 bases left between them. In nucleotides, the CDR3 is TGTGCCAGCAGCCCGGTAGCGCAGGGAAAGAGCTCCTATAATTCACCCCTCCACTTT. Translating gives CASSPVAQGKSSYNSPLHF.

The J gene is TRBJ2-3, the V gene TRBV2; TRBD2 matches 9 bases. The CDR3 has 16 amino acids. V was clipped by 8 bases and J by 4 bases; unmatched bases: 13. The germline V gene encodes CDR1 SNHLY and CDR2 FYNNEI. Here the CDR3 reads CASGSGSGGKSDTQYF. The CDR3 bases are TGTGCCAGCGGGTCGGGGAGCGGGGGGAAGTCAGATACGCAGTATTTT.

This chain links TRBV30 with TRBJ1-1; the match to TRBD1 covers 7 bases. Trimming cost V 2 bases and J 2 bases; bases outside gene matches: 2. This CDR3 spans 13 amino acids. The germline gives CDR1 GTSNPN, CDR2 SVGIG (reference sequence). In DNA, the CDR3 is TGTGCCTGGAGTTTAGGGGGCAACACTGAAGCTTTCTTT. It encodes CAWSLGGNTEAFF.

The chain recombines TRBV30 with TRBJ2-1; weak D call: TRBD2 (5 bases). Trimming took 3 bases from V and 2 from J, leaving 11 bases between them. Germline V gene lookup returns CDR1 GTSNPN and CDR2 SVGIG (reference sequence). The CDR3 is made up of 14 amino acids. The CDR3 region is CAWSDSGTYNEQFF. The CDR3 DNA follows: TGTGCCTGGAGCGATTCGGGAACCTACAATGAGCAGTTCTTC.

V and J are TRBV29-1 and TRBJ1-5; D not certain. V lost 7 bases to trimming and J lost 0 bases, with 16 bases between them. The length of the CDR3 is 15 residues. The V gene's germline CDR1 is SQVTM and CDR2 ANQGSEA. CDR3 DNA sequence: TGCAGCGCCAGCGTTGATACAAATAGCAATCAGCCCCAGCATTTT. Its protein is CSASVDTNSNQPQHF.